Below, 21 T cell receptor beta chains from the same sample are listed, as sequenced in a study of early T cells in non-severe SARS-CoV-2 infection. MiXCR, applied by TCRdb to the 5' RACE reads, yields one record per CDR3 protein. The sample yields about 59,000 distinct CDR3 sequences, roughly 12% seen once. Sequenced material: whole blood. These receptors were collected from an adult who was a healthcare worker with PCR-confirmed SARS-CoV-2 infection or an uninfected control (not recorded which).

This clonotype was counted many times. The genes are TRBV12-3 or TRBV12-4 and TRBJ2-7; no clear D. This CDR3 comprises 13 residues. V shed 3 bases and J shed 2 bases, with 8 bases lying between them. The CDR3 coding sequence is TGTGCCAGCAGTTTTATAGGGACCTACGAGCAGTACTTC. It translates to CASSFIGTYEQYF.

This clonotype was detected many times. The chain uses TRBV5-1 and TRBJ1-1; possibly TRBD1 for D (5 bases). This CDR3 has 16 residues. V was trimmed by 0 bases and J by 1 base, leaving 13 bases between them. Per the germline V gene, CDR1 is SGHRS and CDR2 is YFSETQ. The CDR3 DNA reads as TGCGCCAGCAGCTTGGTCGCCGTGACAGCGAACACTGAAGCTTTCTTT. Its translation is CASSLVAVTANTEAFF.

This clonotype was counted ten times or more. The chain uses TRBV5-4 and TRBJ2-5; the D gene is possibly TRBD2 (5 bases). V lost 4 bases, J lost 6 bases, and 13 bases lay in between. The length of the CDR3 is 13 residues. In germline, CDR1 is SGHNT, CDR2 YYREEE (reference sequence). The CDR3 region is CASSRTESQTQYF. The CDR3 nucleotides read TGTGCCAGCAGCCGGACTGAAAGTCAGACCCAGTACTTC.

This clonotype was recorded at least ten times. This rearrangement joins TRBV6-6 to TRBJ1-5; TRBD1 might be the D (5 bases). The CDR3 contains 13 residues. Trimming shortened V by 7 bases and J by 6 bases, and 13 bases separated the two germline ends. Germline CDR1 is MNHNY and CDR2 is SVGAGI (reference sequence). Written as DNA, the CDR3 is TGTGCCAGCACCCCCCCGGGGGGTCAGCCCCAGCATTTT. This encodes CASTPPGGQPQHF.

This clonotype was seen repeatedly, ten times or more. V usage is TRBV7-8 and J usage is TRBJ1-3; no firm D call. The CDR3 is 14 residues long. Germline CDR1 reads SGHVS; CDR2 reads FQNEAQ. The germline V and J ends were trimmed by 2 bases and 0 bases, with 5 bases remaining between them. The CDR3 DNA reads TGTGCCAGCAGCTTACTGGTCTCTGGAAACACCATATATTTT. Translated, it gives CASSLLVSGNTIYF. Full variable domain (outside the CDR3, taken from reference TRBV7-8 and TRBJ1-3): GAGVSQSPRYKVAKRGQDVALRCDPISGHVSLFWYQQALGQGPEFLTYFQNEAQLDKSGLPSDRFFAERPEGSVSTLKIQRTQQEDSAVYLCASSLLVSGNTIYFGEGSWLTVV.

This clonotype was recorded many times. CDR3 bases: TGTGCCAGCAGCCTACAGGGGATTAATGAAAAACTGTTTTTT. This encodes CASSLQGINEKLFF. This sequence joins TRBV5-5 and TRBJ1-4; 7 bases are shared with TRBD1. Trimming took 4 bases from V and 4 from J; bases not matched to a gene: 4. Germline values: CDR1 SGHKS, CDR2 YYEKEE (reference sequence). The length of the CDR3 is 14 residues. The full variable domain, rest sourced from reference TRBV5-5 and TRBJ1-4, is DAGVTQSPTHLIKTRGQQVTLRCSPISGHKSVSWYQQVLGQGPQFIFQYYEKEERGRGNFPDRFSARQFPNYSSELNVNALLLGDSALYLCASSLQGINEKLFFGSGTQLSVL.

This clonotype was counted many times. The chain combines TRBV7-9 with TRBJ1-5; tentative D call: TRBD1 (5 bases). The CDR3 has 13 residues. The V and J ends lost 5 bases and 7 bases respectively, with 12 bases between them. Looked up from germline, CDR1 is SEHNR and CDR2 is FQNEAQ (reference sequence). The CDR3 here is CASSLQGEQPQHF. The CDR3 DNA follows: TGTGCCAGCAGCCTCCAGGGCGAACAGCCCCAGCATTTT. The full variable domain, completed using reference TRBV7-9 and TRBJ1-5, is DTGVSQNPRHKITKRGQNVTFRCDPISEHNRLYWYRQTLGQGPEFLTYFQNEAQLEKSRLLSDRFSAERPKGSFSTLEIQRTEQGDSAMYLCASSLQGEQPQHFGDGTRLSIL.

The table lists this clonotype with many counts. The gene calls are TRBV5-1 and TRBJ2-7; D ambiguous. Trimming took 0 bases from V and 4 from J, leaving 5 bases between them. The CDR3 is made up of 12 amino acids. The germline CDR1 and CDR2 sequences are SGHRS and YFSETQ. The chain's CDR3 is CASSLDRYEQYF. CDR3 in DNA: TGCGCCAGCAGCTTGGATAGATACGAGCAGTACTTC. The full variable domain, with the rest looked up from reference TRBV5-1 and TRBJ2-7, is KAGVTQTPRYLIKTRGQQVTLSCSPISGHRSVSWYQQTPGQGLQFLFEYFSETQRNKGNFPGRFSGRQFSNSRSEMNVSTLELGDSALYLCASSLDRYEQYFGPGTRLTVT.

V gene TRBV28 combines with J gene TRBJ1-4; 7 bases map to TRBD1. This CDR3 comprises 14 residues. The V and J ends lost 6 bases and 5 bases, in that order; junction bases with no gene match: 6. CDR1 is MDHEN, CDR2 SYDVKM, per germline. CDR3 nucleotide sequence: TGTGCCAGCAGCCCGGACAGGACAAATGAAAAACTGTTTTTT. Translating it yields CASSPDRTNEKLFF.

This clonotype was observed a handful of times. The chain employs TRBV7-9 and TRBJ1-1; D unresolved. The CDR3 sequence is 12 residues long. In germline, CDR1 is SEHNR, CDR2 FQNEAQ (reference sequence). V shed 0 bases and J shed 10 bases, with 9 bases lying between them. The CDR3 reads CASSLAVLGAFF. The CDR3 DNA sequence: TGTGCCAGCAGCTTAGCCGTTCTGGGAGCTTTCTTT.

This clonotype was recorded many times. The chain links TRBV20-1 to TRBJ1-5; TRBD1 might be the D (5 bases). CDR1 is DFQATT, CDR2 SNEGSKA, per germline (reference sequence). With 0 bases removed from V and 7 bases from J, the gap between germline ends came to 10 bases. This CDR3 is 13 amino acids long. For the CDR3, the DNA is TGCAGTGCTAGAGATGGTAGGGGACAGCCCCAGCATTTT. As protein: CSARDGRGQPQHF.

The sample holds many counts of this clonotype. The chain uses TRBV3-1 and TRBJ1-2; 8 nucleotides agree with TRBD1. Germline CDR1 and CDR2: LGHDT and YNNKEL (reference sequence). Trimming at V came to 4 bases and at J to 3 bases, leaving 7 bases not matched to a gene. This CDR3 has 15 residues. The CDR3 DNA reads as TGTGCCAGCAGCCCCAGGGGGCGCGGGGACTATGGCTACACCTTC. Translated: CASSPRGRGDYGYTF.

This clonotype was found many times. This sequence joins TRBV10-1 and TRBJ1-1; weak D call: TRBD1 (6 bases). The CDR3 has 16 amino acids. In germline, CDR1 is WNHNN, CDR2 SYGVQD (reference sequence). V lost 3 bases to trimming and J lost 0 bases, with 14 bases between them. The CDR3 is CASSDSGRDMNTEAFF. The CDR3 DNA reads TGCGCCAGCAGTGACTCCGGGCGGGACATGAACACTGAAGCTTTCTTT.

This clonotype was observed many times. The chain employs TRBV20-1 and TRBJ1-5; D is unresolved. The ends were cut back, 6 bases at V and 4 bases at J, with 10 bases in the middle. CDR1 and CDR2 from the germline V gene are DFQATT and SNEGSKA (reference sequence). CDR3 length equals 12 residues. As DNA, the CDR3 is TGCAGTGCCGGGGAGGGAAATCAGCCCCAGCATTTT. Amino acids: CSAGEGNQPQHF.

At least ten counts were recorded for this clonotype. This sequence joins TRBV10-3 and TRBJ1-6; D unclear. Trimming took 0 bases from V and 10 from J, leaving 13 bases between them. The CDR3 has 15 amino acids. Germline V gene lookup returns CDR1 ENHRY and CDR2 SYGVKD. DNA for the CDR3: TGTGCCATCAGTGAGTCCCGAGGACCCCCCTCACCCCTCCACTTT. Translating gives CAISESRGPPSPLHF.

The J gene is TRBJ2-6, the V gene TRBV10-3; 8 nucleotides agree with TRBD2. V lost 4 bases and J lost 2; bases outside the gene matches: 7. The CDR3 contains 17 residues. Germline V CDR1 and CDR2: ENHRY, SYGVKD. This CDR3 reads CAISGAGEGPGANVLTF. DNA of the CDR3: TGTGCCATCAGTGGAGCGGGAGAGGGCCCTGGGGCCAACGTCCTGACTTTC.

The chain joins TRBV5-1 to TRBJ2-3; 14 bases fit TRBD2. The CDR3 has 16 amino acids. The junction had 5 bases not matched to a gene; V was cut back by 4 bases and J by 4 bases. Germline CDR1 and CDR2: SGHRS and YFSETQ. CDR3 residues: CASSPGLAGASDTQYF. The CDR3 bases are TGCGCCAGCAGCCCGGGACTAGCGGGAGCATCAGATACGCAGTATTTT.

This clonotype was detected ten times or more. V gene TRBV6-1 combines with J gene TRBJ2-7, with unresolved D. Looked up from germline, CDR1 is MNHNS and CDR2 is SASEGT. The ends were cut back, 1 base at V and 2 bases at J, with 12 bases in the middle. The CDR3 is made up of 15 amino acids. As DNA, the CDR3 is TGTGCCAGCAGTGAAGTCGGACCGCCTACCTACGAGCAGTACTTC. This sequence encodes CASSEVGPPTYEQYF.

This clonotype was counted ten times or more. The chain is built from TRBV11-2 and TRBJ2-5; TRBD1 matches 12 bases. V lost 3 bases, J lost 4 bases, and 9 bases stayed unmatched. Germline V gives CDR1 SGHAT, CDR2 FQNNGV. The CDR3 consists of 17 residues. The CDR3 DNA sequence: TGTGCCAGCAGCTTGGGGACAGGGGGCATGATGAGAGAGACCCAGTACTTC. Its protein product is CASSLGTGGMMRETQYF.

V usage is TRBV7-9 and J usage is TRBJ2-7, with 7 nucleotides matching TRBD1. V was clipped by 3 bases and J by 7 bases; unmatched bases: 6. The CDR3 covers 13 residues. Germline V lookup: CDR1 SEHNR, CDR2 FQNEAQ (reference sequence). CDR3 bases: TGTGCCAGCAGCTTCTCGACAGGGTTAGAGCAGTACTTC. Translating gives CASSFSTGLEQYF.

V usage is TRBV21-1 and J usage is TRBJ2-2. TRBV21-1 is recorded as a pseudogene. CDR3 length equals 14 residues. CDR3 residues: CASSKDAYTGELFF. The CDR3 bases are TGTGCCAGCAGCAAAGATGCGTACACCGGGGAGCTGTTTTTT.